This TCR beta chain originates from a study of human T cells and chemical hapten exposure. Individual cDNA molecules received unique molecular identifiers in the library. TCRdb independently ran MiXCR on the RACE reads; one entry per CDR3 protein. In the table there are 150,000 to 200,000 distinct CDR3 sequences, around 24% of which are singletons. The CDR3 loop spans 16 amino acids. V trimming: 5 bases; J trimming: 0 bases; junction bases outside the gene matches: 2. Germline V gene lookup returns CDR1 SGHTA and CDR2 FQGNSA. Time point meaning: patch test 1, 2 weeks after DPC sensitization. The treatment denotes: therapeutic diphenylcyclopropenone sensitization with weekly scalp DPC.

The sample was whole blood, taken in connection with sensitization to the hapten diphenylcyclopropenone (DPC). The receptor's source is a woman between 50 and 59 years old with alopecia areata. Some clones in this sample may be carry-over from other donors' samples. V usage is TRBV7-2 and J usage is TRBJ2-1; the match to TRBD2 covers 12 bases. Written as DNA, the CDR3 is TGTGCCAGCAGCAAGACTAGCGGGAGCTCCTACAATGAGCAGTTCTTC. Residues: CASSKTSGSSYNEQFF.